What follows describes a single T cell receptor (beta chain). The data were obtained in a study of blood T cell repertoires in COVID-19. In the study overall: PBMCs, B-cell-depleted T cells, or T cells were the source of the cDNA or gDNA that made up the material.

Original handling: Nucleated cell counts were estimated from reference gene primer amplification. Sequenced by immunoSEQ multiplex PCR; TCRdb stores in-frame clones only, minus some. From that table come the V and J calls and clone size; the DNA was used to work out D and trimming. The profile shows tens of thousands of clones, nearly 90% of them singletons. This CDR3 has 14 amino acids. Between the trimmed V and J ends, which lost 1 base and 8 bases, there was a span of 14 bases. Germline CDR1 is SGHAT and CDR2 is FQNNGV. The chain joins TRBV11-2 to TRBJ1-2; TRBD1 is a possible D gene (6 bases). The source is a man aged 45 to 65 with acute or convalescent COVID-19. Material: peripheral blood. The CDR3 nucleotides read TGTGCCAGCAGCTTAGCAGGGGATGGCATCGGCTACACCTTC. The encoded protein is CASSLAGDGIGYTF. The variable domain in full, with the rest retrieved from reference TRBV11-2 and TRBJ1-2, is EAGVAQSPRYKIIEKRQSVAFWCNPISGHATLYWYQQILGQGPKLLIQFQNNGVVDDSQLPKDRFSAERLKGVDSTLKIQPAKLEDSAVYLCASSLAGDGIGYTFGSGTRLTVV.